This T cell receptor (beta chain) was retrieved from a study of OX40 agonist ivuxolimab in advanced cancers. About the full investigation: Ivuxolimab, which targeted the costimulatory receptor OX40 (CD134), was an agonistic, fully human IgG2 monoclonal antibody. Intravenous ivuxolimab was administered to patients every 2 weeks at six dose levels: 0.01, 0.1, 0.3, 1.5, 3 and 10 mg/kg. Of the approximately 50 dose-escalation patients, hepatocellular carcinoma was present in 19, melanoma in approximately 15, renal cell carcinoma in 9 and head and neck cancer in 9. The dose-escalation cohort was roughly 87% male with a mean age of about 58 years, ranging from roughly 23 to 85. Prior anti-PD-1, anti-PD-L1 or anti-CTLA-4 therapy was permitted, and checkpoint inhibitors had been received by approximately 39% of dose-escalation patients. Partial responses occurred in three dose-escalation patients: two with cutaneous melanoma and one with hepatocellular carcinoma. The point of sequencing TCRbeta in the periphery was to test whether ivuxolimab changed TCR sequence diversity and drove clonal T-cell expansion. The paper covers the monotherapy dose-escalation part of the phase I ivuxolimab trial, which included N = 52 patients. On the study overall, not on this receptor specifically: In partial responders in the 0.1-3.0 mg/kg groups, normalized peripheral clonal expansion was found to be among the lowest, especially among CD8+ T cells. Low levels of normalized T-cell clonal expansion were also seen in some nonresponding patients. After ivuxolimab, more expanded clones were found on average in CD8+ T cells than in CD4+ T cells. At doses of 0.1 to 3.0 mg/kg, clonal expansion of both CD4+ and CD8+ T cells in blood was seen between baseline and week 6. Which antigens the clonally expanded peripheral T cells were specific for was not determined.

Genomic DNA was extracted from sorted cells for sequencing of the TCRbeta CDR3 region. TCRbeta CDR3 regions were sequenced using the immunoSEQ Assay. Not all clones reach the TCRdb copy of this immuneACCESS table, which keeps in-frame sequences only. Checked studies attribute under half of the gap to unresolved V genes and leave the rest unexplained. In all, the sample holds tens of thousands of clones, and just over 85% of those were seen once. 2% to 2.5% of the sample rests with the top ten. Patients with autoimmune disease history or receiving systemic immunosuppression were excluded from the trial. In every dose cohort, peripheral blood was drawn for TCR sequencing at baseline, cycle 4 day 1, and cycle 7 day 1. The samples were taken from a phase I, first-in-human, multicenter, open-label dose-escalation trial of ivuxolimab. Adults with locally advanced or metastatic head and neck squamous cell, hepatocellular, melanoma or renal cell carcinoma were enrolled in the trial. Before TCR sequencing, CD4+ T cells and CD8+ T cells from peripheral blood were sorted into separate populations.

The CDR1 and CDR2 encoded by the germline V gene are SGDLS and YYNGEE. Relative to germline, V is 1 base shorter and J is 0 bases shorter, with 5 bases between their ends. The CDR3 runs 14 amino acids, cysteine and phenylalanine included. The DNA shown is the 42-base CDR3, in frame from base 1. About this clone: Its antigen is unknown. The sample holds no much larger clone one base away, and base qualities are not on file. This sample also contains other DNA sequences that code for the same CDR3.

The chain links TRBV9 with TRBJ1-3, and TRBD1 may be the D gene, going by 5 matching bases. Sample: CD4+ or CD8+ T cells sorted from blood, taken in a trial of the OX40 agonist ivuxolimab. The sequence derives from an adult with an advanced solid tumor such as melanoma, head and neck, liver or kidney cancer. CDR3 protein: CASSVQGSGNTIYF. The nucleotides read TGTGCCAGCAGCGTACAGGGCTCTGGAAACACCATATATTTT.